The next 7 T cell receptor beta chains were all read from a single sample in a study of Graves' ophthalmopathy and Graves' hyperthyroidism. RNA served as the template for amplifying TCR beta CDR3 regions. Second-round multiplex PCR came after a first-round RT-PCR that employed HTBI primers. Using its own MiXCR run on the multiplex PCR reads, TCRdb lists one record per CDR3 protein. The sample contains 580,000 or so distinct CDR3 sequences, less than 45% of which appear only once. Sample: peripheral blood or thyroid tissue (not recorded which). The source is an adult man with Graves' hyperthyroidism.

Worth noting for this clonotype: A much larger clone is a single base away; this may be a read error. CDR3 sequence: CASSIQGVSTDTQYF. CDR3 bases: TGTGCCAGTAGTATACAGGGGGTTAGCACAGATACGCAGTATTTT. The J gene is TRBJ2-3, the V gene TRBV19; TRBD1 matches at 7 bases. Germline lookup yields CDR1 LNHDA and CDR2 SQIVND (reference sequence). The CDR3 has 15 residues. V gave up 2 bases and J gave up 0 bases; unmatched junction bases: 2.

As to this clonotype: A much larger clone lies a single base off, so this may be a read error. The chain is built from TRBV7-9 and TRBJ2-5, with 10 nucleotides matching TRBD1. Germline CDR1 is SEHNR and CDR2 is FQNEAQ (reference sequence). V lost 4 bases, J lost 7 bases, and 12 bases stayed unmatched. The length of the CDR3 is 16 residues. The CDR3 reads CASSSPGGTGEGTQYF. DNA for the CDR3: TGTGCCAGCAGCTCGCCTGGCGGGACAGGGGAAGGGACCCAGTACTTC.

The genes are TRBV25-1 and TRBJ2-6; tentatively, D is TRBD1 (5 bases). V was trimmed by 5 bases and J by 0 bases, leaving 23 bases between them. This CDR3 contains 20 residues. Germline V CDR1 and CDR2: MGHDK, SYGVNS. CDR3 sequence: CASSFPSDRTVNSGANVLTF. The CDR3 DNA sequence: TGTGCCAGCAGTTTCCCCTCAGACAGAACAGTGAACTCTGGGGCCAACGTCCTGACTTTC.

A few counts support this clonotype. The gene calls are TRBV3-1 and TRBJ2-3, with D uncertain. Germline lookup yields CDR1 LGHDT and CDR2 YNNKEL (reference sequence). V was clipped by 5 bases and J by 6 bases, with 12 bases between them. The CDR3 totals 13 residues. CDR3 in amino acids: CASSVDDSDTQYF. The CDR3 region has the DNA TGTGCCAGCAGCGTAGACGACTCGGATACGCAGTATTTT.

This clonotype came up a few times. This chain links TRBV7-2 with TRBJ2-5, with 12 bases matching TRBD1. Unmatched junction bases numbered 3, after V lost 4 bases and J lost 6 bases. The CDR3 spans 14 residues. Germline loops: CDR1 SGHTA, CDR2 FQGNSA. CDR3 sequence reads: CASSSGQGAKTQYF. In nucleotides, the CDR3 is TGTGCCAGCAGCTCGGGACAGGGGGCGAAGACCCAGTACTTC.

The chain joins TRBV7-9 to TRBJ2-7; 9 bases align to TRBD2. This CDR3 has 16 amino acids. Germline trimming cut 5 bases from V and 6 bases from J; bases unmatched to any gene: 14. Germline-derived CDR1 and CDR2 are SEHNR and FQNEAQ (reference sequence). DNA of the CDR3: TGTGCCAGCAGCAACCCGGGACTAGCCGAACCTTCCGAGCAGTACTTC. This sequence encodes CASSNPGLAEPSEQYF.

The chain employs TRBV6-5 and TRBJ2-5; D is ambiguous. The CDR3 extends over 9 amino acids. Trimming took off 6 bases at V and 7 bases at J, with 3 bases between the two ends. CDR1 and CDR2 from the germline V gene are MNHEY and SVGAGI. CDR3 amino acids: CASRGTQYF. CDR3 nucleotide sequence: TGTGCCAGCAGGGGGACCCAGTACTTC.